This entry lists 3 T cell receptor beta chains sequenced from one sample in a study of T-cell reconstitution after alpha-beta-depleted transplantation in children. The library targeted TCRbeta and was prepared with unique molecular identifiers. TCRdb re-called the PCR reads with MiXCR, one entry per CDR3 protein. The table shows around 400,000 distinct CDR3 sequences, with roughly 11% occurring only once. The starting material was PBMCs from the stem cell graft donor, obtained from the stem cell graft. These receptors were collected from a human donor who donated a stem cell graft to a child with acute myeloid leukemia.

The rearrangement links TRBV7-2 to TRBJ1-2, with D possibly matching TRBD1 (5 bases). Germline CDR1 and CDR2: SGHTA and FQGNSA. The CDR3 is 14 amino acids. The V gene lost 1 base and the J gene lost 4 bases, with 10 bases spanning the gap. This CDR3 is CASSLGQNIYGYTF. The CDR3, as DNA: TGTGCCAGCAGCTTAGGACAGAACATCTATGGCTACACCTTC.

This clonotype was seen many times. CDR3 in amino acids: CASTPGLAGVYEQYV. CDR3 in DNA: TGTGCCAGCACCCCGGGACTAGCGGGGGTCTACGAGCAGTACGTC. The chain has TRBV6-4 and TRBJ2-7; 14 bases are a match to TRBD2. V dropped 7 bases and J dropped 3; count of bases not matched to a gene: 5. This CDR3 has 15 amino acids. CDR1 is MRHNA and CDR2 is SNTAGT in the germline V gene.

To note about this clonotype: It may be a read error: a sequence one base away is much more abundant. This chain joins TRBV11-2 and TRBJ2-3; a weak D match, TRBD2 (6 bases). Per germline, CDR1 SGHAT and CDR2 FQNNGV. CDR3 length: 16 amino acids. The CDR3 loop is CDSSLVASAQPDTQYF. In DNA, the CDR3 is TGTGACAGCAGCTTAGTGGCTAGCGCCCAGCCAGATACGCAGTATTTT.